This T cell receptor (beta chain) was profiled in a study of PD-1 blockade in classical Hodgkin lymphoma. Points from the study as a whole: CD4+ TCR diversity, unlike CD8+, rose significantly by C4D1. Newly diagnosed patients were reported to exhibit reduced baseline TCR diversity relative to healthy donors. Although disease activity or prior therapy may be involved, causes of the repertoire differences remain undefined.

Clones were read by immunoSEQ multiplex PCR, and TCRdb kept only the in-frame ones, dropping some. This sample yields 35,000 to 45,000 clones, of which approximately 87% are seen a single time; approximately 10% belongs to the top ten. From germline, CDR1 is ENHRY and CDR2 SYGVKD. J gave up 6 bases and V 6 bases, and 4 bases lay outside the gene matches. The CDR3 loop spans 14 amino acids. Concerning this clone itself: No antigen is known for it.

Relapse was seen in all patients after autologous stem cell transplantation, and brentuximab vedotin exposure was variable. The sequencing here drew on peripheral blood mononuclear cells (PBMCs), taken at baseline. The J gene is TRBJ1-6, the V gene TRBV10-3; TRBD1 aligns across 8 bases. The TCR was taken from a human donor with classical Hodgkin lymphoma. DNA for the CDR3: TGTGCCATCAGGGGGACAGGAATTAATTCACCCCTCCACTTT. Translated: CAIRGTGINSPLHF.